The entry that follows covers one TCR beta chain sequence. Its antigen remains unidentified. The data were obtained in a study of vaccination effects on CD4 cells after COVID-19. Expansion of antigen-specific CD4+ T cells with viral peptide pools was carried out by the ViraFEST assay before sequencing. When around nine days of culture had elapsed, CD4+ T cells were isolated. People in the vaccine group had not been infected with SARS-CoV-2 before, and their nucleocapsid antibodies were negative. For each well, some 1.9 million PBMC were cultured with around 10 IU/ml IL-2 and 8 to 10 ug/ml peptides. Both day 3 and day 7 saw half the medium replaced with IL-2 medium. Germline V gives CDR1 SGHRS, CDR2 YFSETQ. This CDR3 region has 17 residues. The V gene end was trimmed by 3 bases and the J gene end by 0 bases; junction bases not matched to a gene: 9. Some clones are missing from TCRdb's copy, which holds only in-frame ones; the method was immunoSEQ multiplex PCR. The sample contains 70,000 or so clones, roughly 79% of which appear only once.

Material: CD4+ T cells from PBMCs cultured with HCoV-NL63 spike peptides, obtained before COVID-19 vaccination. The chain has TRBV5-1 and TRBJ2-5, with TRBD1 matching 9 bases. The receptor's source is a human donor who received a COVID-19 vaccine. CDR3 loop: CASSSPRDRAYQETQYF. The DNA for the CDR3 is TGCGCCAGCAGCTCCCCCCGGGACAGGGCTTACCAAGAGACCCAGTACTTC.